A few counts support the clone carrying this TCR beta chain. As yet, its antigen is unknown. The record originates from a study of identical twins. Each CDR3 protein gets one entry after TCRdb re-called the 5' RACE reads with MiXCR. The sample has a few hundred thousand distinct CDR3 sequences; roughly 9.5% are singletons. Study-level points and caveats: For monozygotic twins, models underestimated out-of-frame TCR alpha sharing. A lower insertion count was a feature of abundant cord blood beta clonotypes, with no such feature in memory repertoires.

V was cut by 2 bases and J by 3 bases, with 18 bases left in between. This CDR3 region has 17 residues. CDR1 is SGHAT, CDR2 FQNNGV, per germline. This sample also belongs to another study, concerning yellow fever vaccine responses in identical twins. As that study records: The T cell response to vaccination in identical twins was reportedly partly convergent and partly personalized.

This clonotype was obtained from a woman aged 18-35 years in good health. V and J are TRBV11-2 and TRBJ2-3, with D possibly being TRBD2 (6 bases). Sequences were obtained from PBMCs. The CDR3 sequence is CASSLIVGRSSTDTQYF. For the CDR3, the DNA is TGTGCCAGCAGCTTAATAGTGGGGAGGTCGTCGACAGATACGCAGTATTTT. Variable domain in full (rest from reference TRBV11-2 and TRBJ2-3): EAGVAQSPRYKIIEKRQSVAFWCNPISGHATLYWYQQILGQGPKLLIQFQNNGVVDDSQLPKDRFSAERLKGVDSTLKIQPAKLEDSAVYLCASSLIVGRSSTDTQYFGPGTRLTVL.